This is a list of T cell receptor beta chains from one sample in a study of T cell responses to AZD1222 COVID-19 vaccine. Produced via immunoSEQ multiplex PCR; TCRdb's table is partial and in-frame only. The table has 110,000 or so clones, approximately 93% seen once; the top ten hold roughly 4.5%. The sample in question was peripheral blood, obtained on day 0 of AZD1222 vaccination. These receptors came from an adult in good health. CDR3s include the opening cysteine and the closing phenylalanine or tryptophan. Each record gives: D gene, CDR3 length, V gene, J gene, clone size, CDR3 DNA, CDR3 protein. D genes are given only for firm matches. For some rows the clone size is stated as once, few or many, or as a class when expanded; others skip it.

NA	13	TRBV27	TRBJ1-1	NA	TGTGCCAGCAGTTTACTGACGAACACTGAAGCTTTCTTT	CASSLLTNTEAFF
NA	16	TRBV4-3	TRBJ1-3	NA	TGCGCCAGCAGCCGTGGCCCGTTGGCAGATGGAAACACCATATATTTT	CASSRGPLADGNTIYF
TRBD1	17	TRBV10-1	TRBJ2-3	NA	TGCGCCAGCAGTGAGTCTGAGACAGGGGTGGGCACAGATACGCAGTATTTT	CASSESETGVGTDTQYF
TRBD1	14	TRBV2	TRBJ2-7	NA	TGTGCCAGCACCGGACAGGGTTCGGCCTACGAGCAGTACTTC	CASTGQGSAYEQYF
NA	15	TRBV14	TRBJ1-6	NA	TGTGCCAGCAGCCAAGATTGGCGGTCCAATTCACCCCTCCACTTT	CASSQDWRSNSPLHF
NA	14	TRBV5-6	TRBJ1-2	NA	TGTGCCAGCAGCTACGGACAGACCTTTTATGGCTACACCTTC	CASSYGQTFYGYTF
NA	17	TRBV9	TRBJ1-6	NA	TGTGCCAGCAGCTCTCAATCCGGGGTTATGATAGATTCACCCCTCCACTTT	CASSSQSGVMIDSPLHF
TRBD2	15	TRBV19	TRBJ2-1	NA	TGTGCCAGTAGTATAGGGCTAGCGGGGAAAAATGAGCAGTTCTTC	CASSIGLAGKNEQFF
TRBD2	15	TRBV7-2	TRBJ2-1	NA	TGTGCCAGCAGCTACCTAGCGGGTGCGTACAATGAGCAGTTCTTC	CASSYLAGAYNEQFF
NA	14	TRBV27	TRBJ2-3	NA	TGTGCCAGCAGCACGGTAGGGAGGTCAGATACGCAGTATTTT	CASSTVGRSDTQYF
NA	14	TRBV5-5	TRBJ2-5	NA	TGTGCCAGCAGGATGCTCCGGGACGGAGAGACCCAGTACTTC	CASRMLRDGETQYF
NA	12	TRBV6-5	TRBJ1-3	NA	TGTGCCAGCAGCCCCTCACTCAACACCATATATTTT	CASSPSLNTIYF
TRBD1	14	TRBV5-6	TRBJ1-2	NA	TGTGCCAGCAGCTTGGTTGGGACAGACTATGGCTACACCTTC	CASSLVGTDYGYTF
NA	15	TRBV27	TRBJ1-2	NA	TGTGCCAGCAGTTCCGACAGATTTAAAAACTATGGCTACACCTTC	CASSSDRFKNYGYTF
TRBD2	16	TRBV10-3	TRBJ2-7	NA	TGTGCCATCAGTGAGTCTAGCGGGGGGGCGGCCAACGAGCAGTACTTC	CAISESSGGAANEQYF
NA	14	TRBV27	TRBJ1-2	NA	TGTGCCAGCAGTTCTGGTAGAAATAACTATGGCTACACCTTC	CASSSGRNNYGYTF
TRBD2	14	TRBV6-6	TRBJ2-5	NA	TGTGCCAGCAGCCCGGGGGGAAACCAAGAGACCCAGTACTTC	CASSPGGNQETQYF
TRBD1	16	TRBV18	TRBJ2-2	NA	TGTGCCAGCTCACCACCCCAGGGGGCTAACACCGGGGAGCTGTTTTTT	CASSPPQGANTGELFF
NA	15	TRBV7-9	TRBJ2-1	NA	TGTGCCAGCAGCTTAGCGGGACGGGGATACAATGAGCAGTTCTTC	CASSLAGRGYNEQFF
TRBD1	15	TRBV7-9	TRBJ2-7	NA	TGTGCCAGCAGACCCTGGACAGGGAACGGCTACGAGCAGTACTTC	CASRPWTGNGYEQYF
TRBD1	15	TRBV18	TRBJ1-3	NA	TGTGCCAGCTCATCAGACAGGGTCTCTGGAAACACCATATATTTT	CASSSDRVSGNTIYF
TRBD2	15	TRBV6-5	TRBJ2-5	once	TGTGCCAGCAGTTTTGGACTAGCGGGGCAAGAGACCCAGTACTTC	CASSFGLAGQETQYF
TRBD2	17	TRBV9	TRBJ2-5	NA	TGTGCCAGCAGCGGCCGAGATACTAGCGGGGGGCGAGAGACCCAGTACTTC	CASSGRDTSGGRETQYF
NA	15	TRBV6-5	TRBJ1-2	NA	TGTGCCAGCAGTACACAGGGCGGAGGGAACTATGGCTACACCTTC	CASSTQGGGNYGYTF
NA	14	TRBV19	TRBJ2-5	NA	TGTGCCAGCAAAGGGGGTCCCATAGGAGAGACCCAGTACTTC	CASKGGPIGETQYF
NA	16	TRBV5-5	TRBJ2-3	NA	TGTGCCAGCAGCTATACTGACAAATCTGGCACAGATACGCAGTATTTT	CASSYTDKSGTDTQYF
NA	13	TRBV6-1	TRBJ1-6	NA	TGTGCCAGCAGGGAAGACAGTTTTTCACCCCTCCACTTT	CASREDSFSPLHF
NA	16	TRBV19	TRBJ1-1	NA	TGTGCCAGTACCACCGCCAAGGGTCTCCTGAACACTGAAGCTTTCTTT	CASTTAKGLLNTEAFF
NA	13	TRBV7-2	TRBJ2-7	NA	TGTGCCAGCAGCTTTTGGCAGGGGCTCGAGCAGTACTTC	CASSFWQGLEQYF
TRBD2	16	TRBV4-1	TRBJ2-7	NA	TGCGCCAGCAGCCACCGGACTAGCGGGGCGATCTACGAGCAGTACTTC	CASSHRTSGAIYEQYF
NA	12	TRBV3-1/TRBV3-2	TRBJ2-5	NA	TGTGCCAGCAGCCAAAACCAAGAGACCCAGTACTTC	CASSQNQETQYF
NA	12	TRBV19	TRBJ1-2	NA	TGTGCCAGTAGTATAGGCGACTATGGCTACACCTTC	CASSIGDYGYTF
NA	12	TRBV30	TRBJ2-7	NA	TGTGCCTGGAGCACCGGACCTTACGAGCAGTACTTC	CAWSTGPYEQYF
NA	16	TRBV21-1	TRBJ1-5	NA	TGTGCCAGCAGCAAAGATGCTCAGGGACGGAGTCAGCCCCAGCATTTT	CASSKDAQGRSQPQHF
TRBD1	15	TRBV6-5	TRBJ1-4	NA	TGTGCCAGCAGCTGGACAGGGGGCAATAATGAAAAACTGTTTTTT	CASSWTGGNNEKLFF
NA	11	TRBV27	TRBJ2-3	NA	TGTGCCAGCAGCCAGGGAGATACGCAGTATTTT	CASSQGDTQYF
NA	12	TRBV29-1	TRBJ1-4	NA	TGCAGCGCACTACTGACTAATGAAAAACTGTTTTTT	CSALLTNEKLFF
NA	17	TRBV21-1	TRBJ1-2	NA	TGTGCCAGCAGCAACTCCAAATGGGGGGTCGCAACGAATGGCTACACCTTC	CASSNSKWGVATNGYTF
NA	14	TRBV5-1	TRBJ1-2	NA	TGCGCCAGCGGTCTTGGAGGGAGTGTCGATGGCTACACCTTC	CASGLGGSVDGYTF
NA	13	TRBV6-1	TRBJ1-2	NA	TGTGCCAGCAGTGATGCACCGGGCTATGGCTACACCTTC	CASSDAPGYGYTF
NA	13	TRBV24-1	TRBJ1-1	NA	TGTGCCACCAAGTCTGGGAGATTCACTGAAGCTTTCTTT	CATKSGRFTEAFF
TRBD2	15	TRBV9	TRBJ2-1	NA	TGTGCCAGCAGCTTCGGGACTAGCGGGGGTGGTGAGCAGTTCTTC	CASSFGTSGGGEQFF
NA	17	TRBV5-5	TRBJ1-6	NA	TGTGCCACCAGCCGGGACGGAGGACCGCAGATAAATTCACCCCTCCACTTT	CATSRDGGPQINSPLHF
NA	13	TRBV5-1	TRBJ1-5	NA	TGCGCCAGCAGCTTGAGCTGGAATCAGCCCCAGCATTTT	CASSLSWNQPQHF
TRBD1	12	TRBV28	TRBJ1-2	NA	TGTGCCAGCAGTTTGCCGGGACAGGGCTACACCTTC	CASSLPGQGYTF
NA	18	TRBV4-1	TRBJ2-3	NA	TGCGCCAGCAGCCAAGCGCCTACCCGGACTGGAAGCACAGATACGCAGTATTTT	CASSQAPTRTGSTDTQYF
NA	15	TRBV6-5	TRBJ1-2	NA	TGTGCCAGCAGTTTGAAATCCGGGACCCAGGGTGGCTACACCTTC	CASSLKSGTQGGYTF
NA	14	TRBV6-6	TRBJ1-5	NA	TGTGCCAGCAGTTACTCGCGTCAGAATCAGCCCCAGCATTTT	CASSYSRQNQPQHF
NA	15	TRBV4-3	TRBJ1-2	NA	TGCGCCAGCAGCCAAGCCCCGGGGGCGAACTATGGCTACACCTTC	CASSQAPGANYGYTF
NA	13	TRBV6-5	TRBJ1-5	NA	TGTGCCAGCAGACAGGACGGGGCGCAGCCCCAGCATTTT	CASRQDGAQPQHF
NA	14	TRBV9	TRBJ1-3	NA	TGTGCCAGCAGCGTAGTACACTCTGGAAACACCATATATTTT	CASSVVHSGNTIYF
TRBD1	15	TRBV9	TRBJ2-3	NA	TGTGCCAGCAGCGTAGTACAGGGGGCGCCAGATACGCAGTATTTT	CASSVVQGAPDTQYF
TRBD1	13	TRBV29-1	TRBJ2-5	NA	TGCAGCGTTGTAAGGACAGGGTTAGAGACCCAGTACTTC	CSVVRTGLETQYF
NA	15	TRBV25-1	TRBJ2-7	NA	TGTGCCAGCAGTCCGGTTCGGACAGCCTCTTACGAGCAGTACTTC	CASSPVRTASYEQYF
NA	12	TRBV4-1	TRBJ1-6	NA	TGCGCCAGCAGCCCTAGAGGTGCACCCCTCCACTTT	CASSPRGAPLHF